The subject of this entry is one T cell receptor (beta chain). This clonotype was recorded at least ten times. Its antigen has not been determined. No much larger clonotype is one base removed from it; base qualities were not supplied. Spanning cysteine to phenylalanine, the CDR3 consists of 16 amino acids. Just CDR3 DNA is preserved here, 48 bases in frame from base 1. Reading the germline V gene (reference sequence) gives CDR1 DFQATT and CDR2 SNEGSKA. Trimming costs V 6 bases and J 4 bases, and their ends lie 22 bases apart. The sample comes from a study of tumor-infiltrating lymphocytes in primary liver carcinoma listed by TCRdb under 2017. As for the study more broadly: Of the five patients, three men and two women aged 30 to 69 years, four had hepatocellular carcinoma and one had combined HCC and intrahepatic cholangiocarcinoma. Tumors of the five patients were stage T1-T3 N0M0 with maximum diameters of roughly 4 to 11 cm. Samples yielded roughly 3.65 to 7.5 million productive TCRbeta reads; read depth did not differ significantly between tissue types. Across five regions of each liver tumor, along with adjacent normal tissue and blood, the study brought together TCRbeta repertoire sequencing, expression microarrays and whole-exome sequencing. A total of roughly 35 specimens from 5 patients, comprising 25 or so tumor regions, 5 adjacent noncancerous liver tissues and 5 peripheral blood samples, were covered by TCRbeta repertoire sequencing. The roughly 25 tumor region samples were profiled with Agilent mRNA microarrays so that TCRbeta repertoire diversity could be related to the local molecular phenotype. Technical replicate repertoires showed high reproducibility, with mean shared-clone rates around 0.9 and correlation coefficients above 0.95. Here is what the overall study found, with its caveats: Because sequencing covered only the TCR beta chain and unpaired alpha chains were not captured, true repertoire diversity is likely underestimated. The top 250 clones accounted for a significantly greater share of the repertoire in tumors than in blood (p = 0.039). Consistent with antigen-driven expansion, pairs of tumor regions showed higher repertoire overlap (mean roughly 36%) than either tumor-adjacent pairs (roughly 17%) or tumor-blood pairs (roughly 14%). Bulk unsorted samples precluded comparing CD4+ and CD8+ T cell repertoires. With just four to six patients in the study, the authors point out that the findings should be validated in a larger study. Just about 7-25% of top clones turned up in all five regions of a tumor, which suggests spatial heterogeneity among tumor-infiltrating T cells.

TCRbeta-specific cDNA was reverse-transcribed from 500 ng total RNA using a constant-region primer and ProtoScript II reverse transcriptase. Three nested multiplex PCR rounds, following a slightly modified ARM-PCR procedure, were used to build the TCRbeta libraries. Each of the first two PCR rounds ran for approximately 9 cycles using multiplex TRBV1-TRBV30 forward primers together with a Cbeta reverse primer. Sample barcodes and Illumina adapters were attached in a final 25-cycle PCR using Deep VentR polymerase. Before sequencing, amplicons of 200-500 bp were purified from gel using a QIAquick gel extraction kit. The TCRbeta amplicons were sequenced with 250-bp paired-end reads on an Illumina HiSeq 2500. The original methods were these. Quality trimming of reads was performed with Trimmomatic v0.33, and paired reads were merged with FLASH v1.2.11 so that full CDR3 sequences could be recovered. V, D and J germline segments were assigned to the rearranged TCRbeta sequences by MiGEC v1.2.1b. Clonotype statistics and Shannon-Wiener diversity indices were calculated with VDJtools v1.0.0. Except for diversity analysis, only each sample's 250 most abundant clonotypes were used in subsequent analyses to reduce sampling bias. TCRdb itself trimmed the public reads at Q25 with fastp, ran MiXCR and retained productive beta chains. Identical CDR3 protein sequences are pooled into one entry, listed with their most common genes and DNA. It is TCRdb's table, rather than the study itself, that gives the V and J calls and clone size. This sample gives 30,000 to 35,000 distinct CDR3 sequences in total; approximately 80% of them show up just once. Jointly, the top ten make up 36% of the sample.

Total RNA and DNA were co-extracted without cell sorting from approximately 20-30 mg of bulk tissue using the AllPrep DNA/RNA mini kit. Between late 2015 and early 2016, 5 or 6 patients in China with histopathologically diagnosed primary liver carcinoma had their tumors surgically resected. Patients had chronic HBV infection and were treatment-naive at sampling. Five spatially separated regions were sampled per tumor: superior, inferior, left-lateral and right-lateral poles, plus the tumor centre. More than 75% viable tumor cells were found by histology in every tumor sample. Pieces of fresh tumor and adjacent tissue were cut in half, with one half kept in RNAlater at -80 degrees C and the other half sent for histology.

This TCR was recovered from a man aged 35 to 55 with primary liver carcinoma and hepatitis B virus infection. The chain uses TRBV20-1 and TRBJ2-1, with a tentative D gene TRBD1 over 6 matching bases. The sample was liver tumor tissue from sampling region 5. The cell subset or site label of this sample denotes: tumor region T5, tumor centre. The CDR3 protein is CSAVPFPAGEYNEQFF. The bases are TGCAGTGCGGTCCCCTTCCCGGCAGGGGAATACAATGAGCAGTTCTTC.